Shown below are 13 T cell receptor beta chains from a single sample sequenced in a study of T cell repertoires in cytomegalovirus infection. These receptors' antigens are unknown. TCRdb re-called the reads with MiXCR, one entry per CDR3 protein. Among around 540,000 distinct CDR3 sequences, 33% were seen once, and the ten largest hold about a sixth. The sample was cultured PBMCs, taken from culture after CMV antigen stimulation. These TCRs come from a human donor in good health (CMV status not recorded). Some clones in this sample may be carry-over from other donors' samples.

This clonotype was seen only a few times. V is TRBV7-2 and J is TRBJ2-1, with a tentative D call TRBD2 (6 bases). V was cut by 1 base and J by 6 bases, with 13 bases left in between. CDR1 is SGHTA and CDR2 is FQGNSA in the germline V gene. The CDR3 extends over 15 amino acids. The CDR3 loop reads CASSLVGLMANEQFF. The CDR3 bases are TGTGCCAGCAGCTTAGTGGGACTTATGGCCAATGAGCAGTTCTTC.

Details on this clonotype: With a much larger clone just one base away, this may be a read error. V gene TRBV28 combines with J gene TRBJ1-2; 7 bases agree with TRBD1. V lost 2 bases and J lost 4; bases outside the gene matches: 10. CDR3 length: 16 amino acids. Looked up from germline, CDR1 is MDHEN and CDR2 is SYDVKM. The CDR3 DNA reads as TGTGCCAGCAGTTTAACCATGGAGGGGGCGGTCTATGGCTACACCTTC. Its translation: CASSLTMEGAVYGYTF.

The chain joins TRBV10-3 to TRBJ1-1; D is undetermined. CDR3 length: 16 amino acids. The ends were cut back, 4 bases at V and 3 bases at J, with 18 bases in the middle. CDR1 is ENHRY, CDR2 SYGVKD, per germline. The CDR3 spells CAISARPGGADTEAFF. Written as DNA, the CDR3 is TGTGCCATCAGTGCCCGCCCAGGTGGCGCGGACACTGAAGCTTTCTTT.

The V call is TRBV10-3, the J call TRBJ2-3; 10 bases line up with TRBD2. V was clipped by 9 bases and J by 2 bases; unmatched bases: 5. Germline V gene lookup returns CDR1 ENHRY and CDR2 SYGVKD. This CDR3 region has 14 residues. The CDR3 nucleotides are TGTGCCATAAAAAGCGGGAGGGCCACAGATACGCAGTATTTT. Translating gives CAIKSGRATDTQYF.

The CDR3 coding sequence is TGTGCCAGCAGCTTATCAGTCAGGGAACAAGAGACCCAGTACTTC. Encoded protein: CASSLSVREQETQYF. The chain recombines TRBV11-3 with TRBJ2-5, with D possibly being TRBD1 (5 bases). V lost 2 bases to trimming and J lost 2 bases, with 12 bases between them. CDR1 and CDR2 (germline): SGHNT, YENEEA. The CDR3 totals 15 residues.

This clonotype has a handful of counts. The chain combines TRBV7-9 with TRBJ2-5, with D possibly TRBD2 on 6 matching bases. The length of the CDR3 is 14 residues. Germline V gives CDR1 SEHNR, CDR2 FQNEAQ (reference sequence). V lost 11 bases, J lost 1 base, and 17 bases lay in between. The CDR3, as DNA: TGTGCCGGGAGCAGGGAGGCGCTCCAAGAGACCCAGTACTTC. Translated: CAGSREALQETQYF.

This clonotype was recorded only once. The V and J genes are TRBV18 and TRBJ2-1; no clear D. In germline, CDR1 is KGHSH, CDR2 LQKENI. Deletions cut 5 bases from V and 0 bases from J, with 14 bases between. This CDR3 contains 16 residues. The CDR3 region is CASSSGPGSSYNEQFF. For the CDR3, the DNA is TGTGCCAGCTCATCAGGACCCGGCTCCTCCTACAATGAGCAGTTCTTC.

The rearrangement joins TRBV6-2 or TRBV6-3 to TRBJ1-1; 7 positions agree with TRBD1. This CDR3 is 16 amino acids long. V trimming: 10 bases; J trimming: 5 bases; junction bases outside the gene matches: 19. The germline V gene has CDR1 MNHEY and CDR2 SVGEGT. Written as DNA, the CDR3 is TGTGCCACCACTGAAAAACAGGGGACCTTTTGGACTGAAGCTTTCTTT. This translates into CATTEKQGTFWTEAFF.

The genes are TRBV7-2 and TRBJ2-3, with 11 bases identical to TRBD2. The CDR3 is 16 residues long. V lost 1 base, J lost 4 bases, and 4 bases stayed unmatched. Germline V CDR1 and CDR2: SGHTA, FQGNSA. CDR3 coding DNA: TGTGCCAGCAGCTTAGGTACTAGCGGGAGACCAGATACGCAGTATTTT. It translates to CASSLGTSGRPDTQYF.

Regarding this clonotype: Being one base from a much bigger clone, this may be a read error. This rearrangement joins TRBV28 to TRBJ2-2; D perhaps matches TRBD1 (5 bases). The CDR3 is 15 amino acids. Germline lookup yields CDR1 MDHEN and CDR2 SYDVKM. With 3 bases removed from V and 1 base from J, the gap between germline ends came to 9 bases. Here the CDR3 DNA reads TGTGCCAGCAGTTTCTCAGGGATGAACACCGGGGAGCTGTTTTTT. Residues: CASSFSGMNTGELFF. Together with reference TRBV28 and TRBJ2-2, the CDR3 gives the full variable domain: DVKVTQSSRYLVKRTGEKVFLECVQDMDHENMFWYRQDPGLGLRLIYFSYDVKMKEKGDIPEGYSVSREKKERFSLILESASTNQTSMYLCASSFSGMNTGELFFGEGSRLTVL.

V usage is TRBV6-6 and J usage is TRBJ2-6; D call uncertain. Germline CDR1 and CDR2: MNHNY and SVGAGI (reference sequence). This CDR3 is 18 amino acids long. The V end lost 0 bases, the J end lost 0 bases, and 12 bases lay between the germline ends. The CDR3 bases are TGTGCCAGCAGTTACTCGCCCCTCCCCTTCTCTGGGGCCAACGTCCTGACTTTC. Encoded protein: CASSYSPLPFSGANVLTF.

This clonotype was observed many times. The genes are TRBV7-2 and TRBJ1-1; D not resolved. CDR1 and CDR2 from the germline V gene are SGHTA and FQGNSA. The CDR3 contains 15 residues. The V end lost 1 base, the J end lost 0 bases, and 9 bases lay between the germline ends. CDR3: CASSLDGGMNTEAFF. CDR3 sequence (DNA): TGTGCCAGCAGCTTAGACGGTGGGATGAACACTGAAGCTTTCTTT. Full variable domain (rest looked up from reference TRBV7-2 and TRBJ1-1): GAGVSQSPSNKVTEKGKDVELRCDPISGHTALYWYRQSLGQGLEFLIYFQGNSAPDKSGLPSDRFSAERTGGSVSTLTIQRTQQEDSAVYLCASSLDGGMNTEAFFGQGTRLTVV.

This clonotype has only a few counts. The chain links TRBV5-1 to TRBJ2-3; D is undetermined. Per germline, CDR1 SGHRS and CDR2 YFSETQ. Between the trimmed V and J ends, which lost 4 bases and 4 bases, there was a span of 16 bases. The CDR3 contains 15 residues. CDR3 DNA: TGCGCCAGCAGCCGGTATCGGCCCCCCGCAGATACGCAGTATTTT. Translated: CASSRYRPPADTQYF.